Here is one TCR beta chain with its context. From approximately 490 ng total RNA, TCR beta cDNA was generated with a primer in the constant region. Libraries for TCR beta were built through three nested multiplex PCR rounds, which together made up a slightly modified ARM-PCR procedure. A C-beta reverse primer was combined with TRBV1-TRBV30 forward primers in the first two PCR rounds, and each round had 9 to 10 cycles. TCRdb analysed the multiplex PCR reads with MiXCR anew, one entry per CDR3 protein. The profile shows about 310,000 distinct CDR3 sequences, approximately 60% of them singletons. The data originate from a study of tumor-infiltrating lymphocytes in primary liver carcinoma. The overall study: Surgical resection treated primary liver carcinoma in the patients. Ages ranged from 30 to 69, with HCC or mixed HCC-cholangiocarcinoma. Read depth, roughly 3.5 to 7.13 million productive TCRbeta reads, did not differ significantly between tissues.

Unsorted whole blood supplied the blood RNA, and germline DNA was isolated too. Per the germline V gene, CDR1 is SGHAT and CDR2 is FQNNGV. Germline trimming cut 3 bases from V and 5 bases from J; bases unmatched to any gene: 7. The CDR3 length is 17 residues. Source material: peripheral blood. V usage is TRBV11-2 and J usage is TRBJ1-4, with 12 bases aligning to TRBD1. The receptor was isolated from a man in his forties with primary liver carcinoma and hepatitis B virus infection. CDR3 nucleotide sequence: TGTGCCAGCAGCTTGGGGACAGGGGGCACGGGAAATGAAAAACTGTTTTTT. Its translation: CASSLGTGGTGNEKLFF.